One and the same sample provided the 22 T cell receptor beta chains below, sequenced in a study of PD-L1 blockade in urothelial cancer. Sequencing was performed with immunoSEQ multiplex PCR; in TCRdb, only in-frame clones are kept and a portion is missing. Counted here are some 110,000 clones, 80% to 90% occurring once; the ten biggest clones make up roughly 1.7%. Regarding time point: peripheral blood 6 weeks after treatment start. Sequencing was performed on PBMCs, taken around atezolizumab (anti-PD-L1) treatment. The receptor set was obtained from a man aged 60-69 years with urothelial cancer.

The chain joins TRBV15 to TRBJ2-1; 8 nucleotides match TRBD2. This CDR3 comprises 16 residues. Trimming took 4 bases from V and 7 from J; bases not matched to a gene: 12. Looked up from germline, CDR1 is LNHNV and CDR2 is YYDKDF (reference sequence). The CDR3, as DNA: TGTGCCACCAGCACCACCGGGGGGCGGGGGGTGAATGAGCAGTTCTTC. Translation gives CATSTTGGRGVNEQFF.

The V gene is TRBV9, the J gene TRBJ2-3, with 12 positions matching TRBD2. This CDR3 comprises 16 residues. The V gene end was trimmed by 3 bases and the J gene end by 4 bases; junction bases not matched to a gene: 6. Germline CDR1 reads SGDLS; CDR2 reads YYNGEE. The CDR3 region is CASSARLAGAADTQYF. DNA for the CDR3: TGTGCCAGCAGCGCCCGACTAGCGGGAGCCGCAGATACGCAGTATTTT.

The gene calls are TRBV16 and TRBJ2-7; 10 positions match TRBD1. The ends lost 4 bases at V and 6 bases at J; junction bases unmatched: 6. Germline CDR1 is KGHSY and CDR2 is FQNENV. CDR3 length: 14 residues. The CDR3 here is CASSRPGQGTEQYF. Here the CDR3 DNA reads TGTGCCAGCAGCCGCCCGGGACAGGGGACCGAGCAGTACTTC.

The chain combines TRBV18 with TRBJ1-5, with 10 bases fitting TRBD1. Trimming removed 2 bases from V and 11 bases from J; junction bases left unmatched: 9. Germline values: CDR1 KGHSH, CDR2 LQKENI. This CDR3 is 15 amino acids long. The CDR3: CASSPTGQGGLAQHF. CDR3 DNA sequence: TGTGCCAGCTCACCAACAGGACAGGGGGGATTGGCCCAGCATTTT.

The chain couples TRBV11-3 to TRBJ1-2; a weak D match, TRBD1 (5 bases). Trimming removed 0 bases at V and 8 bases at J, with 13 bases between. Germline V gives CDR1 SGHNT, CDR2 YENEEA. CDR3 length: 14 residues. CDR3 residues: CASSLDVGGEGYTF. As DNA, the CDR3 is TGTGCCAGCAGCTTAGATGTCGGAGGGGAAGGCTACACCTTC. Supplemented by reference TRBV11-3 and TRBJ1-2, the full variable domain reads EAGVVQSPRYKIIEKKQPVAFWCNPISGHNTLYWYLQNLGQGPELLIRYENEEAVDDSQLPKDRFSAERLKGVDSTLKIQPAELGDSAVYLCASSLDVGGEGYTFGSGTRLTVV.

The chain links TRBV6-5 to TRBJ2-7; maybe TRBD1 (6 bases). V was pared by 0 bases and J by 2 bases, with 8 bases between. Germline values: CDR1 MNHEY, CDR2 SVGAGI. CDR3 length: 14 residues. The CDR3 sequence is CASSYSWDTYEQYF. The CDR3 DNA is TGTGCCAGCAGTTACTCGTGGGACACCTACGAGCAGTACTTC.

This chain connects TRBV25-1 to TRBJ2-5; TRBD1 matches 10 bases. V was pared by 5 bases and J by 14 bases, with 11 bases of the junction left unmatched. The V gene's germline CDR1 is MGHDK and CDR2 SYGVNS. This CDR3 has 13 residues. CDR3 coding DNA: TGTGCCAGCAGTACGGGACAGGGGTCCCACCAATACTTC. It codes for CASSTGQGSHQYF.

CDR3 sequence (DNA): TGTGCCAGCAGCTTGGGGCAGGGGGCTTTTGGCTACACCTTC. Amino acid sequence: CASSLGQGAFGYTF. The chain combines TRBV5-6 with TRBJ1-2; 8 bases match TRBD1. With 0 bases clipped from V and 7 bases from J, the junction kept 5 bases outside the gene matches. The length of the CDR3 is 14 residues. Germline CDR1 reads SGHDT; CDR2 reads YYEEEE.

The V gene is TRBV6-6, the J gene TRBJ2-1; 7 bases fit TRBD1. V was pared by 4 bases and J by 8 bases, with 2 bases of the junction left unmatched. From germline, CDR1 is MNHNY and CDR2 SVGAGI (reference sequence). The CDR3 totals 12 residues. The CDR3 nucleotides read TGTGCCAGCAGTTCGCAGGGGGATGAGCAGTTCTTC. Amino acids: CASSSQGDEQFF.

The genes are TRBV28 and TRBJ1-5, with TRBD1 matching over 7 bases. Germline assignment: CDR1 MDHEN and CDR2 SYDVKM. The J segment lost 9 bases and the V segment lost 5 bases, leaving 10 bases of the junction unmatched. The CDR3 is 14 amino acids. This CDR3 reads CASSPQTGKRPQHF. The CDR3 nucleotides read TGTGCCAGCAGTCCTCAGACAGGGAAACGGCCCCAGCATTTT.

The CDR3 DNA reads as TGTGCCACGAAGACAGACAACTACGAGCAGTACTTC. Its translation is CATKTDNYEQYF. V usage is TRBV10-3 and J usage is TRBJ2-7; tentatively, D is TRBD1 (5 bases). Trimming took off 10 bases at V and 3 bases at J, with 13 bases between the two ends. The length of the CDR3 is 12 residues. Germline CDR1 and CDR2: ENHRY and SYGVKD.

The gene calls are TRBV9 and TRBJ2-1; the D gene is possibly TRBD1 (6 bases). Per the germline V gene, CDR1 is SGDLS and CDR2 is YYNGEE. This CDR3 comprises 15 residues. Trimming removed 4 bases at V and 1 base at J, with 12 bases between. CDR3 DNA: TGTGCCAGCAGCAATTGGGGGACATCCTACAATGAGCAGTTCTTC. Protein sequence: CASSNWGTSYNEQFF.

The J gene is TRBJ2-3, the V gene TRBV29-1; D ambiguous. The V gene lost 2 bases and the J gene lost 6 bases, with 12 bases spanning the gap. The CDR3 consists of 13 residues. Germline assignment: CDR1 SQVTM and CDR2 ANQGSEA. This CDR3 is CSVERLVGDTQYF. DNA for the CDR3: TGCAGCGTTGAAAGGCTAGTCGGCGATACGCAGTATTTT.

The rearrangement joins TRBV19 to TRBJ2-1, with D maybe TRBD2 (5 bases). The V and J ends lost 0 bases and 7 bases respectively, with 7 bases between them. The V gene's germline CDR1 is LNHDA and CDR2 SQIVND (reference sequence). The CDR3 runs to 13 residues. The CDR3 loop reads CASSIDRGNEQFF. CDR3 bases: TGTGCCAGTAGTATAGATCGGGGTAATGAGCAGTTCTTC. Filled out from reference TRBV19 and TRBJ2-1, the complete variable domain reads DGGITQSPKYLFRKEGQNVTLSCEQNLNHDAMYWYRQDPGQGLRLIYYSQIVNDFQKGDIAEGYSVSREKKESFPLTVTSAQKNPTAFYLCASSIDRGNEQFFGPGTRLTVL.

The genes are TRBV6-1 and TRBJ2-1; 13 nucleotides align to TRBD2. The V segment lost 2 bases and the J segment 10 bases; nucleotides outside the gene matches: 5. Germline V gene data show CDR1 as MNHNS and CDR2 as SASEGT. The CDR3 length is 15 residues. CDR3 in amino acids: CASSESGTSGAEQFF. In DNA form, the CDR3 reads TGTGCCAGCAGTGAATCCGGGACTAGCGGGGCCGAGCAGTTCTTC.

A single count supports this clone. The genes are TRBV5-5 and TRBJ2-7, with D hard to call. V shed 4 bases and J shed 0 bases, with 11 bases lying between them. Germline CDR1 reads SGHKS; CDR2 reads YYEKEE (reference sequence). The CDR3 length is 14 residues. CDR3 DNA sequence: TGTGCCAGCAGCGTCGTCTCCAGCTCCTACGAGCAGTACTTC. Amino acids: CASSVVSSSYEQYF.

The chain carries TRBV7-8 and TRBJ1-2; D possibly corresponds to TRBD1 (5 bases). The ends were cut back, 0 bases at V and 2 bases at J, with 10 bases in the middle. The CDR3 extends over 15 amino acids. Germline V gene sequence: CDR1 SGHVS, CDR2 FQNEAQ. CDR3 bases: TGTGCCAGCAGCTTAGCGCAGGGCTCGAACTATGGCTACACCTTC. Amino acids: CASSLAQGSNYGYTF.

The rearrangement joins TRBV4-2 to TRBJ2-7; 13 nucleotides line up with TRBD2. V gave up 6 bases and J gave up 2 bases; unmatched junction bases: 13. The CDR3 runs 18 residues. Germline V gene sequence: CDR1 LGHNA, CDR2 YNFKEQ. The DNA of the CDR3 is TGTGCCAGCAGACTCGGGACTAGCGGGGCCCCCAAAGCCTACGAGCAGTACTTC. Protein: CASRLGTSGAPKAYEQYF.

This rearrangement joins TRBV4-1 to TRBJ1-4; D unresolved. CDR3 length: 14 residues. Germline lookup yields CDR1 MGHRA and CDR2 YSYEKL. V lost 4 bases and J 9 bases, leaving 15 bases between the germline ends. The CDR3 bases are TGCGCCAGCAGCCTAGAGAGTGAGGCGAAAAAACTGTTTTTT. The encoded protein is CASSLESEAKKLFF.

This chain connects TRBV27 to TRBJ1-1; D remains ambiguous. This CDR3 region has 13 residues. Germline V gene sequence: CDR1 MNHEY, CDR2 SMNVEV (reference sequence). V was shortened by 3 bases and J by 3 bases, with 8 bases between the two germline ends. This CDR3 reads CASSFRGYTEAFF. In DNA, the CDR3 is TGTGCCAGCAGTTTTAGAGGGTACACTGAAGCTTTCTTT.

The chain combines TRBV4-3 with TRBJ2-2; TRBD1 aligns across 11 bases. The CDR3 contains 20 residues. Trimming cost V 1 base and J 3 bases; bases outside gene matches: 13. In germline, CDR1 is LGHNA, CDR2 YSLEER. DNA for the CDR3: TGCGCCAGCAGCCAAGGTGCGGACAGGGGGCGCGGCGACGACACCGGGGAGCTGTTTTTT. This sequence encodes CASSQGADRGRGDDTGELFF.

This clone came up once. This chain links TRBV19 with TRBJ1-5; no clear D. In germline, CDR1 is LNHDA, CDR2 SQIVND (reference sequence). V gave up 7 bases and J gave up 3 bases, with 16 bases separating them. The CDR3 is 15 residues long. CDR3: CASTTVGRSNQPQHF. The CDR3 DNA is TGTGCCAGTACCACCGTGGGGAGGTCCAATCAGCCCCAGCATTTT.